The following is a TCR beta chain sequence with its context. This clonotype was seen many times. It lacks a known antigen. No base qualities exist here, and no much larger clone lies one base off it. The data originate from a study of blood T cells in healthy people across ages (dated by TCRdb to the mid-2010s). With regard to the full study: Template switching captured roughly one uniquely barcoded TCR beta cDNA molecule per two T cells in model experiments. For two donors (one aged 18 to 30 and one aged 80 or older), the study analyzed two additional independent replicas of 1 million unique cDNA reads from the same blood draw. Four age groups were formed from the donors: young (average approximately 16 years), middle-aged (around 40), aged (around 68) and long-lived (about 80). To avoid experimental bias, donors of different ages were randomly spread across the sequencing lanes. Age-related changes in TCR beta repertoire diversity were measured in the study by deep sequencing normalized with unique cDNA molecular identifiers.

There are 15 amino acids in the CDR3, from cysteine to phenylalanine inclusive. The only DNA kept is the CDR3, 45 bases in frame from the first base. V is shortened by 5 bases, J by 0 bases, and the region joining them spans 10 bases. From a lookup of the germline V gene, CDR1 and CDR2 are KGHDR and SFDVKD. The library was made by 5' RACE. Sequencer: Illumina HiSeq 2500. A second PCR of roughly 7 to 11 cycles was performed with a sample-barcoded 5' primer and a J-beta primer mix. A unique molecular identifier was introduced onto each TCR beta cDNA molecule by a template-switch 5' adaptor carrying 12 random nucleotides. At least 3 million CDR3-containing paired-end reads were obtained from each sample. All of the RNA was converted into first-strand cDNA using the Mint cDNA synthesis kit, with a TRBC-specific oligonucleotide serving as the primer. All cDNA was treated with uracil-DNA glycosylase and then went through a first 18-cycle PCR with the universal primers M1SS and BC2_uni_R. On the study's bioinformatics: For normalization, 1 million high-quality reads were randomly selected from each sample, with every read carrying a distinct molecular identifier. Reads sharing molecular identifiers were discarded rather than binned into consensus sequences. MiTCR, run with a Q25 quality threshold and the strictest error-elimination algorithm, handled CDR3 identification, clonotype clustering and error correction. A nonparametric unseen species model with Euler transformation was used to estimate lower-bound total TCR beta diversity. The public reads were run again by TCRdb, first through fastp at Q25 and then through MiXCR, and only productive beta chains were kept. Rows with a matching CDR3 protein are joined into one entry that keeps the most common DNA and genes. TCRdb, not the authors, supplied the V and J calls. The sample table shows about 620,000 distinct CDR3 sequences, and 52% are seen once. The ten top clones hold roughly 13% of the sample.

On the study overall, not on this receptor specifically: Since profiling was done on bulk unsorted PBMCs, naive and antigen-experienced compartments could not be conclusively compared. Observed TCR beta diversity correlated strongly with the percentage of naive T cells measured by flow cytometry. Observed TCR beta diversity per million T cells fell roughly linearly with age, and a significant reduction was already apparent by age around 40. Compared with the aged group, the long-lived group had more naive CD4+ T cells, fewer expanded clones and increased TCR diversity, suggesting age selection. Because the CMV infection status of the donors was unknown, age-related changes in expanded clonotypes may potentially have been confounded. Estimates of total diversity from one million sequenced T cells were regarded as lower bounds and underestimates.

Systemically healthy Caucasian individuals from Russia, some 38 in total and aged roughly 6 to 90 years, were included as donors. Each donor gave ten milliliters of peripheral blood, collected into EDTA-treated Vacutainer tubes. Ficoll-Paque density-gradient centrifugation was used to isolate PBMCs, with at least 7 million obtained per sample. Total RNA, at least 6 micrograms per sample, was extracted from PBMCs with Trizol reagent. The percentages of naive CD45RAhigh/CD27high T cells were determined by flow cytometry on a PBMC aliquot from every donor. This clonotype originated in a woman older than 75 in good health. The sample taken for sequencing was blood. The rearrangement combines TRBV24-1 with TRBJ1-5; there is no confident call for the D gene. The CDR3 in this case is CATSVAGDSNQPQHF. The nucleotides are TGTGCCACCAGTGTGGCGGGAGATAGCAATCAGCCCCAGCATTTT.